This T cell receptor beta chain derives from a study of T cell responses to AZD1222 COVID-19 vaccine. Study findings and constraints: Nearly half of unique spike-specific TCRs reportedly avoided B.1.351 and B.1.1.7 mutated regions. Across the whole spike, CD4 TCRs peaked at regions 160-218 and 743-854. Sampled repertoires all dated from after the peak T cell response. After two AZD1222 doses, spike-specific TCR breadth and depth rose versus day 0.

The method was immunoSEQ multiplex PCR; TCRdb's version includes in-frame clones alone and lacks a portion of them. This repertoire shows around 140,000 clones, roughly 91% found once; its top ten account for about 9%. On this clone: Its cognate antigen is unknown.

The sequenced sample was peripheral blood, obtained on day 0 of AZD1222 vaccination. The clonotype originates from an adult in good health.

The CDR3 nucleotides read TGTGCCAGCAGCCGCCCGTCACAGGCGGTCAATGAGCAGTTCTTC. Its protein product is CASSRPSQAVNEQFF. This chain joins TRBV3-1 (or the pseudogene TRBV3-2) and TRBJ2-1; TRBD1 might be the D (5 bases). Between the trimmed V and J ends, which lost 4 bases and 6 bases, there was a span of 16 bases. CDR1 is LGHDT and CDR2 is YNNKEL in the germline V gene (reference sequence). This CDR3 is 15 amino acids long.